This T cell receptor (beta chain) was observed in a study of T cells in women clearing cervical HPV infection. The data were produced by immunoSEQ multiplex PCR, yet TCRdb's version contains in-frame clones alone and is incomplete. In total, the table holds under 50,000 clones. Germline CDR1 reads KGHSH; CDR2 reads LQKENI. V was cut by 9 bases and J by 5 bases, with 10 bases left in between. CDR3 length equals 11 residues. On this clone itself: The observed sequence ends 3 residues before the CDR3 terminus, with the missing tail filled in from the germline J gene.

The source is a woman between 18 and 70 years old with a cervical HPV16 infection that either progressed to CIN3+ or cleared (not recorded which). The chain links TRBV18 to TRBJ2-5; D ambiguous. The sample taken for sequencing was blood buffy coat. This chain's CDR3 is CASTEGETQYF. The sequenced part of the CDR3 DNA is TGTGCCAGTACCGAAGGGGAGACC. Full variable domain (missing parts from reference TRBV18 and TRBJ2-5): NAGVMQNPRHLVRRRGQEARLRCSPMKGHSHVYWYRQLPEEGLKFMVYLQKENIIDESGMPKERFSAEFPKEGPSILRIQQVVRGDSAAYFCASTEGETQYFGPGTRLLVL.